The clone carrying this T cell receptor (beta chain) came up a few times. Its antigen is unidentified. This sample is drawn from a study of CD8 T cells in ankylosing spondylitis. Study-wide results and caveats: Seemingly distinctive of ankylosing spondylitis blood was a TCR beta motif formed by eight highly homologous variants.

Trimming removed 5 bases from V and 3 bases from J; junction bases left unmatched: 7. This CDR3 region has 17 residues. Germline CDR1 DFQATT, CDR2 SNEGSKA (reference sequence). Each TCR beta library was made by quantitative 5'-RACE that incorporated molecular barcodes. TCRdb passed the 5' RACE reads through MiXCR, listing each CDR3 protein once. Here the sample spans more than 150,000 distinct CDR3 sequences, roughly 18% being singletons. This TCR derives from a male donor under 30 with ankylosing spondylitis or in good health (not recorded which). Sample: blood, either unsorted or a sorted T cell fraction (not recorded which). This rearrangement joins TRBV20-1 to TRBJ2-1; TRBD2 agrees at 16 bases. CDR3 sequence reads: CSAPGLAGGPYYNEQFF. CDR3 nucleotides: TGCAGTGCTCCGGGACTAGCGGGAGGGCCGTACTACAATGAGCAGTTCTTC.